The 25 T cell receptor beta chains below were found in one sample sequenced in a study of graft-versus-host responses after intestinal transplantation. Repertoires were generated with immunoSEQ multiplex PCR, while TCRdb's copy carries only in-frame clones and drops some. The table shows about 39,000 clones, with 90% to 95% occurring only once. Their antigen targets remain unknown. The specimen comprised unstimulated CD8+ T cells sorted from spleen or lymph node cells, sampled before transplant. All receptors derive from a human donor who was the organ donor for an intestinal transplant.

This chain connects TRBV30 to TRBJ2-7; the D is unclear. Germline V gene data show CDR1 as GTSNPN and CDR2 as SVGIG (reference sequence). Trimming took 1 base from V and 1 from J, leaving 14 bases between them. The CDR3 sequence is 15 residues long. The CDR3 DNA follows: TGTGCCTGGAGTGCGACATCCCGCCTATCCTACGAGCAGTACTTC. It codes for CAWSATSRLSYEQYF. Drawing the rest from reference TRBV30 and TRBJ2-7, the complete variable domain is SQTIHQWPATLVQPVGSPLSLECTVEGTSNPNLYWYRQAAGRGLQLLFYSVGIGQISSEVPQNLSASRPQDRQFILSSKKLLLSDSGFYLCAWSATSRLSYEQYFGPGTRLTVT.

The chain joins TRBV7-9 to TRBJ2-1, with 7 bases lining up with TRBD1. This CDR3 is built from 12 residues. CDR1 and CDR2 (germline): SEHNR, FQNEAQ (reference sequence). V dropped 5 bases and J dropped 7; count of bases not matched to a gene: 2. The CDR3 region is CASSLTGNEQFF. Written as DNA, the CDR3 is TGTGCCAGCAGCCTGACAGGGAATGAGCAGTTCTTC. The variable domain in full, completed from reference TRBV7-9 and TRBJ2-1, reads DTGVSQNPRHKITKRGQNVTFRCDPISEHNRLYWYRQTLGQGPEFLTYFQNEAQLEKSRLLSDRFSAERPKGSFSTLEIQRTEQGDSAMYLCASSLTGNEQFFGPGTRLTVL.

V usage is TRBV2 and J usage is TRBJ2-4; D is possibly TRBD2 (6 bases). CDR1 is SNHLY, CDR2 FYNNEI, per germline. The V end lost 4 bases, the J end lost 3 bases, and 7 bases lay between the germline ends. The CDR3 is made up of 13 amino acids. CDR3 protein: CASSGTNKNIQYF. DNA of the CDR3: TGTGCCAGCAGTGGGACTAACAAAAACATTCAGTACTTC.

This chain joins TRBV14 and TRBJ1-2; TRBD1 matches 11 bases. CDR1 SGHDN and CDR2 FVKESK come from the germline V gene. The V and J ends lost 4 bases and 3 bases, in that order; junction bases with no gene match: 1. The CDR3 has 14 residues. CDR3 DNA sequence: TGTGCCAGCAGCCGGGGACAGGGGGACTATGGCTACACCTTC. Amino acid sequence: CASSRGQGDYGYTF.

The CDR3 region is CASSLGQGNIQYF. As DNA, the CDR3 is TGTGCCAGCAGCTTGGGACAGGGAAACATTCAGTACTTC. This chain joins TRBV5-6 and TRBJ2-4; 7 nucleotides line up with TRBD1. Germline V gene data show CDR1 as SGHDT and CDR2 as YYEEEE. After removal of 0 bases from V and 6 bases from J, the junction contained 0 bases not matched to a gene. The CDR3 is 13 residues long. Combining the CDR3 with reference TRBV5-6 and TRBJ2-4 gives the whole variable domain DAGVTQSPTHLIKTRGQQVTLRCSPKSGHDTVSWYQQALGQGPQFIFQYYEEEERQRGNFPDRFSGHQFPNYSSELNVNALLLGDSALYLCASSLGQGNIQYFGAGTRLSVL.

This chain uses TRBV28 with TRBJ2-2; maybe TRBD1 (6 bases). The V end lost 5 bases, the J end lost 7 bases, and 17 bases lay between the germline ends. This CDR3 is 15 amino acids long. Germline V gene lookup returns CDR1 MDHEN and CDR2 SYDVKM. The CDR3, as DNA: TGTGCCAGCAGTCCCTGGGACACGGGAATCGGGGAGCTGTTTTTT. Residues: CASSPWDTGIGELFF.

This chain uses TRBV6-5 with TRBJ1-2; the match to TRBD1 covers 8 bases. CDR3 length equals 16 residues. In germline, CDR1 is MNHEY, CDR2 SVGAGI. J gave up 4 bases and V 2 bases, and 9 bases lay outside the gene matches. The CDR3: CASSYEQGATVYGYTF. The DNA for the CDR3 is TGTGCCAGCAGTTACGAGCAGGGGGCAACCGTCTATGGCTACACCTTC.

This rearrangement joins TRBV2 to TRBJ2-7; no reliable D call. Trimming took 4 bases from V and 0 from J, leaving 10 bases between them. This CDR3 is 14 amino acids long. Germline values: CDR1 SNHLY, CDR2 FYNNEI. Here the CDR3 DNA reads TGTGCCAGCAGTGTTATTAATAGCTCCTACGAGCAGTACTTC. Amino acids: CASSVINSSYEQYF.

In DNA form, the CDR3 reads TGTGCCAGCAGCACGAACACTAGCGGGGACTACGAGCAGTACTTC. Protein: CASSTNTSGDYEQYF. The V and J genes are TRBV21-1 and TRBJ2-7; TRBD2, the table's D call, was not compared with the DNA. TRBV21-1 is recorded as a pseudogene. This CDR3 contains 15 residues.

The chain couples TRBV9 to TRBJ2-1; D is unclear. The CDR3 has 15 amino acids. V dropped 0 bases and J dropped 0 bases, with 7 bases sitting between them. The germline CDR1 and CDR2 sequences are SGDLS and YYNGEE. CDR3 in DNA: TGTGCCAGCAGCGTAGGGGCCTACTCCTACAATGAGCAGTTCTTC. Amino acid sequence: CASSVGAYSYNEQFF. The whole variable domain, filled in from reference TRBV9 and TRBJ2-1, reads DSGVTQTPKHLITATGQRVTLRCSPRSGDLSVYWYQQSLDQGLQFLIQYYNGEERAKGNILERFSAQQFPDLHSELNLSSLELGDSALYFCASSVGAYSYNEQFFGPGTRLTVL.

The CDR3 DNA is TGTGCCAGCAGCCCCGAGGGGCGGGGGGCCACAGATACGCAGTATTTT. It encodes CASSPEGRGATDTQYF. The chain uses TRBV7-6 and TRBJ2-3, with 8 positions matching TRBD2. This CDR3 region has 16 residues. After removal of 5 bases from V and 2 bases from J, the junction contained 9 bases not matched to a gene. Germline V gene data show CDR1 as SGHVS and CDR2 as FNYEAQ. The full variable domain, with the rest looked up from reference TRBV7-6 and TRBJ2-3, is GAGVSQSPRYKVTKRGQDVALRCDPISGHVSLYWYRQALGQGPEFLTYFNYEAQQDKSGLPNDRFSAERPEGSISTLTIQRTEQRDSAMYRCASSPEGRGATDTQYFGPGTRLTVL.

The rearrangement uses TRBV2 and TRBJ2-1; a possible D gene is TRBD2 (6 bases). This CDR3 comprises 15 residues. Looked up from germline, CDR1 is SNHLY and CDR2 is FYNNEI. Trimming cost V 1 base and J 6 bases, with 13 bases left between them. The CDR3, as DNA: TGTGCCAGCAGTGAAGGGTGGGACTTGCCCAATGAGCAGTTCTTC. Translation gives CASSEGWDLPNEQFF.

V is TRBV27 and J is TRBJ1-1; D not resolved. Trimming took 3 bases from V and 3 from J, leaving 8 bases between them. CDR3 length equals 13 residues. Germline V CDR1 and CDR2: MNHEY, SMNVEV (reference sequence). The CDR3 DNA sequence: TGTGCCAGCAGTTTCGGGTTACACACTGAAGCTTTCTTT. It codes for CASSFGLHTEAFF.

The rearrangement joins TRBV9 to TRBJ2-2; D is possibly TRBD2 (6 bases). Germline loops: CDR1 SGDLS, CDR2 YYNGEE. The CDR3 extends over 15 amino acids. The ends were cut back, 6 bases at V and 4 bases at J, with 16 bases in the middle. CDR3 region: CASTRPGRGTGELFF. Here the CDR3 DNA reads TGTGCCAGCACCCGCCCCGGGCGGGGCACCGGGGAGCTGTTTTTT.

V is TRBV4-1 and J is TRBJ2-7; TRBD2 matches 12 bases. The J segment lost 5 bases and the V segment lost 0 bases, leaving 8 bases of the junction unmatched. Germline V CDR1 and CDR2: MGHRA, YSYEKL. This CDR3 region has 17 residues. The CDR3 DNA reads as TGCGCCAGCAGCCAAGATCAAGCTAGCGGGGGGGCTGACGAGCAGTACTTC. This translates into CASSQDQASGGADEQYF.

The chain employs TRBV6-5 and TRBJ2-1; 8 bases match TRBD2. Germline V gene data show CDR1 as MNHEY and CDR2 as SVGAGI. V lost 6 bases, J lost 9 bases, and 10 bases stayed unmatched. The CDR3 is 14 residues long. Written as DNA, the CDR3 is TGTGCCAGCAGCTACGGCGGGGGGCAAGGTGAGCAGTTCTTC. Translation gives CASSYGGGQGEQFF.

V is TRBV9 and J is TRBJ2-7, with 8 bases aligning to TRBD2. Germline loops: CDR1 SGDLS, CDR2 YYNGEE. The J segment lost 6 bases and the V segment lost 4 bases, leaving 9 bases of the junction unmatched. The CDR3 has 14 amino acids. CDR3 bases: TGTGCCAGCAGCCCAGGACTAGCTCCCTCCGAGCAGTACTTC. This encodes CASSPGLAPSEQYF.

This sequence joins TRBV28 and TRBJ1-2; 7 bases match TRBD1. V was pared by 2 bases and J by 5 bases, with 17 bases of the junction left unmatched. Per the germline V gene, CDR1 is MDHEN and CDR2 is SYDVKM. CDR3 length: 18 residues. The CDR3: CASSLIGGGGGAWYGYTF. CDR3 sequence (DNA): TGTGCCAGCAGTTTAATAGGTGGAGGAGGGGGCGCGTGGTATGGCTACACCTTC.

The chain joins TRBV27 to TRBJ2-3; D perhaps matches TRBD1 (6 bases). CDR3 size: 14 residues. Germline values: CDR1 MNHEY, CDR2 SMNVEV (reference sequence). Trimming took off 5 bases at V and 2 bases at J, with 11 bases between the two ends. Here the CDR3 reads CASSMRGYTDTQYF. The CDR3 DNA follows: TGTGCCAGCAGTATGAGGGGGTACACAGATACGCAGTATTTT.

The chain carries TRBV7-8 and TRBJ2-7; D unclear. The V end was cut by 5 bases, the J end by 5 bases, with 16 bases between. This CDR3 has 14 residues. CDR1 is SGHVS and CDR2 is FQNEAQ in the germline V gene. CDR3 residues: CASSQYPFRHEQYF. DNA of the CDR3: TGTGCCAGCAGCCAATACCCGTTCCGGCACGAGCAGTACTTC.

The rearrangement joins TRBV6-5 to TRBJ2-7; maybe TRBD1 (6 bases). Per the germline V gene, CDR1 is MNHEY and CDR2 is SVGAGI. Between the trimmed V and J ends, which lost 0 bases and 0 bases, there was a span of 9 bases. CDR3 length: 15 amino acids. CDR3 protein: CASSYSPDSSYEQYF. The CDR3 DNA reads TGTGCCAGCAGTTACTCGCCGGACAGCTCCTACGAGCAGTACTTC.

CDR3 in DNA: TGTGCCAGCAGCTGGGACAGCCCGGAGACCCAGTACTTC. Protein: CASSWDSPETQYF. The chain has TRBV11-2 and TRBJ2-5, with 7 bases that match TRBD1. Germline-derived CDR1 and CDR2 are SGHAT and FQNNGV. J gave up 5 bases and V 4 bases, and 4 bases lay outside the gene matches. The CDR3 is 13 amino acids.

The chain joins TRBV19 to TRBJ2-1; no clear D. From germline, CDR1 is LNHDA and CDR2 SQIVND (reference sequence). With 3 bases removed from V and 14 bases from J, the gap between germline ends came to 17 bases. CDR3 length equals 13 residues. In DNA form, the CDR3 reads TGTGCCAGTAGTATTGGCCTTCCTCCCCCGGAGTTCTTC. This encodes CASSIGLPPPEFF.

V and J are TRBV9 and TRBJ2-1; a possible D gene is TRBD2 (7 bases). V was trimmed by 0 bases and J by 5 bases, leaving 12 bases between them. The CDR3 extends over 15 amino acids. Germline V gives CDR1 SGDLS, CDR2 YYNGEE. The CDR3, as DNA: TGTGCCAGCAGCGTAGGAGGGGGGGGAAACAATGAGCAGTTCTTC. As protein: CASSVGGGGNNEQFF.

The CDR3 protein is CASSGGGNTGELFF. CDR3 bases: TGTGCCAGCAGCGGTGGGGGGAACACCGGGGAGCTGTTTTTT. The chain carries TRBV9 and TRBJ2-2; D is tentatively TRBD1 or TRBD2 (5 bases each). The CDR3 is made up of 14 amino acids. V was shortened by 3 bases and J by 1 base, with 7 bases between the two germline ends. Germline V CDR1 and CDR2: SGDLS, YYNGEE. Full variable domain (outside the CDR3, taken from reference TRBV9 and TRBJ2-2): DSGVTQTPKHLITATGQRVTLRCSPRSGDLSVYWYQQSLDQGLQFLIQYYNGEERAKGNILERFSAQQFPDLHSELNLSSLELGDSALYFCASSGGGNTGELFFGEGSRLTVL.